These T cell receptor beta chains were read from a single sample in a study of cytomegalovirus exposure and HLA in healthy donors. Using immunoSEQ multiplex PCR, the repertoire was profiled, and TCRdb retains in-frame clones only, with some absent. The table has about 100,000 clones, about 75% seen once; the top ten hold about 10%. Specimen: PBMCs. The receptors were gathered from a man aged 50 or older in good health and CMV-seronegative. Each CDR3 is given with its conserved first and last residue. A D gene is named only where the DNA matches it firmly. Some rows have no size entry. The others give once, few or many, or a class for an expanded clone.

TRBJ2-5 | TRBV7-2 | . | . | TGTGCCAGCAGCTTAATACTAGAGACCCAGTACTTC | CASSLILETQYF
TRBJ1-1 | TRBV4-1 | . | . | TGCGCCAGCAGCCAAGTCGGAGGCACAGGGCGCGCATCAGCTTTCTTT | CASSQVGGTGRASAFF
TRBJ1-5 | TRBV7-2 | . | . | TGTGCCAGCAGCTTAGAGGTCCAGGGGATTGCTCAGCCCCAGCATTTT | CASSLEVQGIAQPQHF
TRBJ2-1 | TRBV28 | TRBD2 | . | TGTGCCAGCAGGGTAGGGACTAGTAGCTCCTACAATGAGCAGTTCTTC | CASRVGTSSSYNEQFF
TRBJ2-6 | TRBV5-1 | . | medium-sized | TGCGCCAGCAGCTTGGAGGGGAATAAGGCCAACGTCCTGACTTTC | CASSLEGNKANVLTF
TRBJ2-3 | TRBV10-1 | . | . | TGCGCCAGCAGTGAGTCGACTCGGGAAAGTCAGGGGATTACAGATACGCAGTATTTT | CASSESTRESQGITDTQYF
TRBJ1-6 | TRBV5-3 | . | . | TGTGCCAGAAGCTTGGCCGGGAAAGGACCCAATAATTCACCCCTCCACTTT | CARSLAGKGPNNSPLHF
TRBJ2-3 | TRBV19 | TRBD2 | . | TGTGCCAGTAGTACCACCGGGACTAGAGGCACAGATACGCAGTATTTT | CASSTTGTRGTDTQYF
TRBJ2-2 | TRBV6-5 | . | once | TGTGCCAGCAGTTACTCGTTCAGGGGCGACACCGGGGAGCTGTTTTTT | CASSYSFRGDTGELFF
TRBJ2-3 | TRBV27 | . | . | TGTGCCAGCAGTTTAAAGGTGAGGGATACGCAGTATTTT | CASSLKVRDTQYF
TRBJ2-1 | TRBV10-3 | . | . | TGTGCCATCGGGACTGCATCCTACAATGAGCAGTTCTTC | CAIGTASYNEQFF
TRBJ1-2 | TRBV4-1 | . | . | TGCGCCAGCAGCCAAGTCCCTAACCGCCGGGAGAATGGCTACACCTTC | CASSQVPNRRENGYTF
TRBJ2-5 | TRBV7-2 | . | . | TGTGCCAGCAGCACCGGACTACTTCAAGAGACCCAGTACTTC | CASSTGLLQETQYF
TRBJ2-7 | TRBV11-1 | TRBD1 | few | TGTGCCAGCAGCTATAGGGTGGGACAGGGCCACGAGCAGTACTTC | CASSYRVGQGHEQYF
TRBJ1-3 | TRBV28 | . | . | TGTGCCAGCAAAGGGGCCATCCCTGGAAACACCATATATTTT | CASKGAIPGNTIYF
TRBJ2-3 | TRBV7-2 | TRBD2 | . | TGTGCCAGCAGCTCGCGACTAGCGGGATTCACAGATACGCAGTATTTT | CASSSRLAGFTDTQYF
TRBJ1-2 | TRBV6-5 | . | . | TGTGCCAGCAGGGGGGGAGGTGCTAACTATGGCTACACCTTC | CASRGGGANYGYTF
TRBJ1-2 | TRBV30 | . | few | TGTGCCTGGGGACAGCTCTATGGCTACACCTTC | CAWGQLYGYTF
TRBJ2-1 | TRBV10-3 | . | once | TGTGCCATCAGTGAGGGGGGCCAATCCTACAATGAGCAGTTCTTC | CAISEGGQSYNEQFF
TRBJ1-6 | TRBV28 | TRBD1 | . | TGTGCCAGTGGACGACAGGGCGGTAATTCACCCCTCCACTTT | CASGRQGGNSPLHF
TRBJ2-2 | TRBV29-1 | TRBD1 | few | TGCAGCGTTGATACAGGGGACACCGGGGAGCTGTTTTTT | CSVDTGDTGELFF
TRBJ2-1 | TRBV2 | . | . | TGTGCCAGCAGTGATTTGTGGCTAGCGACCTACAATGAGCAGTTCTTC | CASSDLWLATYNEQFF
TRBJ1-2 | TRBV6-1 | . | . | TGTGCCAGCAGGGCGGGTCCGGCCTTTGGCTACACCTTC | CASRAGPAFGYTF
TRBJ2-3 | TRBV7-3 | . | few | TGTGCCAGCAGCTGGGGGCCCACAGATACGCAGTATTTT | CASSWGPTDTQYF
TRBJ2-3 | TRBV10-3 | . | . | TGTGCCATCAACGGGGGAGTATCAGATACGCAGTATTTT | CAINGGVSDTQYF
TRBJ1-2 | TRBV5-6 | . | . | TGTGCCAGCAGCCCGGACATTTACTATGGCTACACCTTC | CASSPDIYYGYTF
TRBJ1-2 | TRBV19 | . | . | TGTGCCAGTAGGTCCGGACAGATAGTCGCTAACTATGGCTACACCTTC | CASRSGQIVANYGYTF
TRBJ1-5 | TRBV18 | TRBD1 | . | TGTGCCAGCTCACCACTACAGGGGGGAGACCAGCCCCAGCATTTT | CASSPLQGGDQPQHF
TRBJ2-3 | TRBV6-5 | . | . | TGTGCCAGCAACGCTGGGAGGCCGAAGTATTTT | CASNAGRPKYF
TRBJ2-7 | TRBV7-6 | TRBD1 | . | TGTGCCAGCAGCATGGCACAGGGGAACTCCTACGAGCAGTACTTC | CASSMAQGNSYEQYF
TRBJ1-1 | TRBV5-1 | . | . | TGCGCCAGCAGCGCACAGGGTGATGTCGCTGAAGCTTTCTTT | CASSAQGDVAEAFF
TRBJ1-2 | TRBV7-2 | TRBD1 | few | TGTGCCAGCAGCCCCAACCGGGACAGGGTCTTCCACTTC | CASSPNRDRVFHF
TRBJ1-1 | TRBV7-9 | TRBD1 | . | TGTGCCAGCAGCTTAGTGGGACAGGGGGTTACTTTCTTT | CASSLVGQGVTFF
TRBJ2-3 | TRBV5-1 | . | . | TGCGCCAGCAGCTTGGGCTTCGACAAAGATACGCAGTATTTT | CASSLGFDKDTQYF
TRBJ2-3 | TRBV27 | . | . | TGTGCCAGCAGCCCCAGACAAACAGATACGCAGTATTTT | CASSPRQTDTQYF
TRBJ2-2 | TRBV5-1 | . | . | TGCGCCAGCAGCTTAGACAGGCTCTCGAACACCGGGGAGCTGTTTTTT | CASSLDRLSNTGELFF
TRBJ2-7 | TRBV15 | TRBD1 | . | TGTGCCACCAGCAGGGACAGGGGCTACGAGCAGTACTTC | CATSRDRGYEQYF
TRBJ1-1 | TRBV19 | . | . | TGTGCCAGTAGTACACAGATGAACACTGAAGCTTTCTTT | CASSTQMNTEAFF
TRBJ2-3 | TRBV4-2 | TRBD2 | . | TGTGCCAGCAGCGCCCTAGCGGGAGGGCGGACCCTTGATACGCAGTATTTT | CASSALAGGRTLDTQYF
TRBJ2-2 | TRBV7-3 | TRBD2 | . | TGTGCCAGCAGTACCGGGGCGGGAGCCGGGGAGCTGTTTTTT | CASSTGAGAGELFF
TRBJ2-4 | TRBV7-2 | TRBD2 | . | TGTGCCAGCAGCCTGACTAGCGGGAAACCCCGAAACATTCAGTACTTC | CASSLTSGKPRNIQYF
TRBJ2-4 | TRBV28 | TRBD1 | . | TGTGCCATTCGGGACAGATTAAACATTCAGTACTTC | CAIRDRLNIQYF
TRBJ1-3 | TRBV7-2 | . | . | TGTGCCAGCAGCTTAAACTGGGGCGTATCTGGAAACACCATATATTTT | CASSLNWGVSGNTIYF
TRBJ2-5 | TRBV10-1 | TRBD2 | . | TGCGCCAGCAGTGAATACCAGCGGGGGGGCATGGCCCAGTACTTC | CASSEYQRGGMAQYF
TRBJ2-7 | TRBV6-5 | . | . | TGTGCCAGCAGTTACAGCGTATCCTCCTACGAGCAGTACTTC | CASSYSVSSYEQYF
TRBJ2-7 | TRBV11-2 | . | . | TGTGCCAGCACCCTGTTCCGGGATGGGTACGAGCAGTACTTC | CASTLFRDGYEQYF
TRBJ2-2 | TRBV2 | . | . | TGTGCCAGCAGTGGGACACCCACCGGGGAGCTGTTTTTT | CASSGTPTGELFF
TRBJ1-5 | TRBV28 | TRBD1 | . | TGTGCCAGCCAGAGGGGGGACAGGGGAAAGGGTGGTCAGCCCCAGCATTTT | CASQRGDRGKGGQPQHF
TRBJ1-1 | TRBV28 | . | . | TGTGCCAGCAGCTTTACAGGTGAAGCTTTCTTT | CASSFTGEAFF
TRBJ1-2 | TRBV4-2 | TRBD1 | . | TGTGCCAGCAGCCGAGAGACAGGGGACAACTATGGCTACACCTTC | CASSRETGDNYGYTF
TRBJ1-1 | TRBV30 | . | . | TGTGCCAGTCAGTTCGGGACTGAAGCTTTCTTT | CASQFGTEAFF
TRBJ2-3 | TRBV5-8 | . | . | TGTGCCAGCAGCTTGGGAATGGGACAAGGCACAGATACGCAGTATTTT | CASSLGMGQGTDTQYF
TRBJ2-7 | TRBV11-2 | TRBD1 | few | TGTGCCAGCAGACAAGGGGGCCGGTACTTC | CASRQGGRYF
TRBJ2-1 | TRBV11-2 | TRBD1 | . | TGTGCCAGCAGCTTAGCAGGGGGCGCGGTCAATGAGCAGTTCTTC | CASSLAGGAVNEQFF
TRBJ2-3 | TRBV6-4 | . | . | TGTGCCAGCAGCCTTGAGATGACAGATACGCAGTATTTT | CASSLEMTDTQYF
TRBJ1-3 | TRBV18 | . | few | TGTGCCAGCTCACTAAGCGACCGGTTAGCTGGAAACACCATATATTTT | CASSLSDRLAGNTIYF
TRBJ2-3 | TRBV9 | . | . | TGTGCCAGCAGCGAGAGCGGCACTAGCACAGATACGCAGTATTTT | CASSESGTSTDTQYF
TRBJ1-6 | TRBV19 | . | few | TGTGCCAGTAGTATCGAAGGGGGTTATAATTCACCCCTCCACTTT | CASSIEGGYNSPLHF
TRBJ1-2 | TRBV7-9 | . | . | TGTGCCAGCAGCTTTCAGGGGAACTATGGCTACACCTTC | CASSFQGNYGYTF
TRBJ2-1 | TRBV4-1 | . | . | TGCGCCAGCAGCCAAACGAGGACTATCAATGAGCAGTTCTTC | CASSQTRTINEQFF